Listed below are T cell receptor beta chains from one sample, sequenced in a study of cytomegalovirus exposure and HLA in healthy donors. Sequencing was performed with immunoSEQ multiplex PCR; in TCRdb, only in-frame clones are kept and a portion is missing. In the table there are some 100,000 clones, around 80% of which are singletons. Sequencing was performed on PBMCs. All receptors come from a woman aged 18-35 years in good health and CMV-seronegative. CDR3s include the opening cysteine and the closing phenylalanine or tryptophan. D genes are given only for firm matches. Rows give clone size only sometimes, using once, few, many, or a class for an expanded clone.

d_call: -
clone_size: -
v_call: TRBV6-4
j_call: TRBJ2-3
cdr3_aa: CASSGGVGTDTQYF
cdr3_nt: TGTGCCAGCAGCGGGGGTGTTGGCACAGATACGCAGTATTTT

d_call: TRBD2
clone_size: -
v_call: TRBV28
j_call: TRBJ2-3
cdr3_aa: CASSLVWTSGSNADTQYF
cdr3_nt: TGTGCCAGCAGTTTAGTCTGGACTAGCGGGAGCAACGCAGATACGCAGTATTTT

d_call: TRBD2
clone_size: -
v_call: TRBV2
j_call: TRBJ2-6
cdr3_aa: CASSGDLAGQYSGANVLTF
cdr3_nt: TGTGCCAGCAGTGGTGACTTAGCGGGGCAGTACTCTGGGGCCAACGTCCTGACTTTC

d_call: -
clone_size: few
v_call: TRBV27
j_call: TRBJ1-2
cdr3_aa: CASSSGLPPYGYTF
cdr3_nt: TGTGCCAGCAGTTCCGGACTGCCGCCCTATGGCTACACCTTC

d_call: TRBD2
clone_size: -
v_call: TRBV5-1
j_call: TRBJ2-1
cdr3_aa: CASSLSGNNEQFF
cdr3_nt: TGCGCCAGCAGCTTGAGCGGGAACAATGAGCAGTTCTTC

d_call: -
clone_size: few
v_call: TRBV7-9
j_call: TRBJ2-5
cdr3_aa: CASSSTGVQGSAQYF
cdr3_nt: TGTGCCAGCAGCTCGACCGGCGTACAGGGATCGGCCCAGTACTTC

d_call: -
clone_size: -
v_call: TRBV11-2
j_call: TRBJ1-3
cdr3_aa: CASSFPTREEGNTIYF
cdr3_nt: TGTGCCAGCAGCTTTCCGACAAGGGAGGAAGGAAACACCATATATTTT

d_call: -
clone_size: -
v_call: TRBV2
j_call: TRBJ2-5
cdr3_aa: CASKWGSQETQYF
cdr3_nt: TGTGCCAGCAAATGGGGCAGCCAAGAGACCCAGTACTTC

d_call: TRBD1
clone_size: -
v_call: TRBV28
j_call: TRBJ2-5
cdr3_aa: CASSGSGQQETQYF
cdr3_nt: TGTGCCAGCAGTGGGTCGGGACAGCAAGAGACCCAGTACTTC

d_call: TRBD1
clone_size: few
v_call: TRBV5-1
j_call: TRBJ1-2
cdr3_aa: CASSLTGEDGYTF
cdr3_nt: TGCGCCAGCAGCTTGACAGGGGAAGACGGCTACACCTTC

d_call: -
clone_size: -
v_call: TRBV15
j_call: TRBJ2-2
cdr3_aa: CATSRDRRGGELFF
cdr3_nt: TGTGCCACCAGCAGAGATAGGAGGGGCGGGGAGCTGTTTTTT

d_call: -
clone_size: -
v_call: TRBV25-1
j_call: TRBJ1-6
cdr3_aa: CASSETRGPLHF
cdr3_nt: TGTGCCAGCAGTGAAACCAGGGGACCCCTCCACTTT

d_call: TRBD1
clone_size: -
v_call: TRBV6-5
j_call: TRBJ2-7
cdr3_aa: CASSYRDRESYEQYF
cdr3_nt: TGTGCCAGCAGTTACCGGGACAGGGAATCCTACGAGCAGTACTTC

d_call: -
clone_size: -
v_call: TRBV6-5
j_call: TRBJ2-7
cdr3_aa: CASSARDSRTYEQYF
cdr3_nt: TGTGCCAGCAGTGCCAGAGACAGTCGAACCTACGAGCAGTACTTC

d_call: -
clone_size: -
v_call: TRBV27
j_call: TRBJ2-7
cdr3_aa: CASSHRGGTYEQYF
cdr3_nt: TGTGCCAGCAGTCACCGAGGCGGTACCTACGAGCAGTACTTC

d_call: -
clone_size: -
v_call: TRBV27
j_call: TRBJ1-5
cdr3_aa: CASRQLIGGNTSHSNQPQHF
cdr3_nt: TGTGCCAGCAGACAACTTATCGGGGGAAACACATCTCATAGCAATCAGCCCCAGCATTTT

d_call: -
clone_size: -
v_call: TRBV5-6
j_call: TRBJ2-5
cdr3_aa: CASSPTSTETQYF
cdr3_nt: TGTGCCAGCAGCCCAACTAGCACAGAGACCCAGTACTTC

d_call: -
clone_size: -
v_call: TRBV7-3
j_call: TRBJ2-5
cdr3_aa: CASSLTLAAQETQYF
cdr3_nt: TGTGCCAGCAGCTTAACGTTAGCGGCACAAGAGACCCAGTACTTC

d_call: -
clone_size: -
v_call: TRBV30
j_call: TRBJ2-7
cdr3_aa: CAWTREFKEQYF
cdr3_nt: TGTGCCTGGACAAGGGAGTTCAAGGAGCAGTACTTC

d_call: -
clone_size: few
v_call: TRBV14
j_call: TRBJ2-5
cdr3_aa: CASSQVYFDRGQETQYF
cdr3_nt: TGTGCCAGCAGCCAAGTGTATTTTGACCGGGGGCAAGAGACCCAGTACTTC

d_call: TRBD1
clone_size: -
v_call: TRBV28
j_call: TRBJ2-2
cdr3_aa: CASSLRDRGLTGELFF
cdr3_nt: TGTGCCAGCAGTTTAAGGGACAGGGGCCTCACCGGGGAGCTGTTTTTT

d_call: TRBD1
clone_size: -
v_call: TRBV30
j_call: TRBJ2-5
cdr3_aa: CAWSVGTGGETQYF
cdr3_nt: TGTGCCTGGAGTGTAGGGACAGGGGGTGAGACCCAGTACTTC

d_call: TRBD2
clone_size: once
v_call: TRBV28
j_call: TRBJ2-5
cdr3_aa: CASSSPAGGQETQYF
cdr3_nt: TGTGCCAGCAGTTCTCCAGCGGGGGGACAAGAGACCCAGTACTTC

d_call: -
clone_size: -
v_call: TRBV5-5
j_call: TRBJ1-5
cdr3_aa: CASSPSDSDQPQHF
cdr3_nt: TGTGCCAGCAGCCCGTCGGACTCTGATCAGCCCCAGCATTTT

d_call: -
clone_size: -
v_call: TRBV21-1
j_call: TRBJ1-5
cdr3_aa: CARPVGPYLSPQHF
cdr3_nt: TGTGCCAGACCGGTGGGGCCCTACCTCAGCCCCCAGCATTTT

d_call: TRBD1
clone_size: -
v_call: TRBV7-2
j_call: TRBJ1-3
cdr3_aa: CASSYDRVPSGNTIYF
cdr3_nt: TGTGCCAGCAGCTACGACAGGGTTCCTTCTGGAAACACCATATATTTT

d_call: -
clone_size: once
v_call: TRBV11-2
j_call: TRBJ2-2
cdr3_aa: CASSLDRSNTGELFF
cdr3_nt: TGTGCCAGCAGCTTAGACAGGTCGAACACCGGGGAGCTGTTTTTT

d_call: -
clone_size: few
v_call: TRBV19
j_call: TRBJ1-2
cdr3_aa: CASMTRSSYGYTF
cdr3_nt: TGTGCCAGTATGACAAGGTCGTCCTATGGCTACACCTTC

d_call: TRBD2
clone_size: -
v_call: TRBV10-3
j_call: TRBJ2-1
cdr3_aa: CAISGTSSRGYNEQFF
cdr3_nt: TGTGCCATCAGTGGGACTAGCAGCCGCGGCTACAATGAGCAGTTCTTC

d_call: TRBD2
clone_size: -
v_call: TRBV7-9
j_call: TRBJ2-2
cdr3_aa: CASSYGLARSGELFF
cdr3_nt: TGTGCCAGCAGCTACGGACTAGCTCGATCCGGGGAGCTGTTTTTT

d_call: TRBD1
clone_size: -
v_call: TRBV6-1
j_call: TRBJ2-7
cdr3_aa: CASSPGTGWGEQYF
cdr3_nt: TGTGCCAGCAGCCCCGGGACAGGATGGGGGGAGCAGTACTTC

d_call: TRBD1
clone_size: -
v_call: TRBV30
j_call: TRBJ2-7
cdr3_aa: CAWSTPRTGVHEQYF
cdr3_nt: TGTGCCTGGAGCACTCCCAGGACAGGAGTCCACGAGCAGTACTTC

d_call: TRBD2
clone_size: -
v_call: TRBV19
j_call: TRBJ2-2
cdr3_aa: CASSIGFRTSVNTGELFF
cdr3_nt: TGTGCCAGTAGTATTGGGTTCCGGACTAGCGTGAACACCGGGGAGCTGTTTTTT

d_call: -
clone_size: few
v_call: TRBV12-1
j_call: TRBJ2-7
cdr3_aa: CASSFGLLRESVDEQYF
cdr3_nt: TGTGCCAGCAGCTTTGGACTCTTGCGGGAATCGGTCGACGAGCAGTACTTC

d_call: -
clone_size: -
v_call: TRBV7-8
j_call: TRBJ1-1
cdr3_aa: CASSLVIASPLNTEAFF
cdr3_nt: TGTGCCAGCAGCTTAGTCATTGCTAGCCCCCTAAACACTGAAGCTTTCTTT

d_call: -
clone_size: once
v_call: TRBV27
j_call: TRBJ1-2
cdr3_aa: CASSPGWGYTF
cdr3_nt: TGTGCCAGCAGCCCCGGTTGGGGCTACACCTTC

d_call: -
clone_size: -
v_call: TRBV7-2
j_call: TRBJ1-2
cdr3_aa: CASSPGPANYGYTF
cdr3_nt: TGTGCCAGCAGCCCAGGGCCCGCCAACTATGGCTACACCTTC

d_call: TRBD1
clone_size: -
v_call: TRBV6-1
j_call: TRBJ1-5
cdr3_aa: CASSRDRASQPQHF
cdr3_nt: TGTGCCAGCAGCCGGGACAGGGCATCTCAGCCCCAGCATTTT

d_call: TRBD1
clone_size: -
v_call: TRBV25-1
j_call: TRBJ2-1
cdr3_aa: CASNDRGPYNEQFF
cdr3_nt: TGTGCCAGCAACGACAGGGGGCCCTACAATGAGCAGTTCTTC

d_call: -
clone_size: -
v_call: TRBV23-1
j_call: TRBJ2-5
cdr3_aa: CASSQSIRGAEVPPWETQYF
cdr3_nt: TGCGCCAGCAGTCAATCGATACGGGGGGCCGAGGTCCCTCCATGGGAGACCCAGTACTTC

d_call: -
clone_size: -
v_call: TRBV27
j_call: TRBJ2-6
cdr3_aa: CASSLSGANVLTF
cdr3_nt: TGTGCCAGCAGTCTATCTGGGGCCAACGTCCTGACTTTC

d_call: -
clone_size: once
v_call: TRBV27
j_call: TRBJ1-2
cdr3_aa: CASSLSGGVIYGYTF
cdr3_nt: TGTGCCAGCAGTTTATCGGGGGGGGTCATCTATGGCTACACCTTC

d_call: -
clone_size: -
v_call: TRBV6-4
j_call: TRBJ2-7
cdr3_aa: CASSYSWNRYYEQYF
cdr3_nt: TGTGCCAGCAGTTACTCCTGGAACAGGTACTACGAGCAGTACTTC

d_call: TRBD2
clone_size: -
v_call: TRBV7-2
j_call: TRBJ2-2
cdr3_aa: CASSLGGRNTGELFF
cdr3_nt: TGTGCCAGCAGCTTAGGCGGGAGGAACACCGGGGAGCTGTTTTTT

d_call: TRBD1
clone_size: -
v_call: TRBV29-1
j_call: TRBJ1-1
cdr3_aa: CSVTQGTDTEAFF
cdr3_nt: TGCAGCGTGACACAGGGGACGGACACTGAAGCTTTCTTT

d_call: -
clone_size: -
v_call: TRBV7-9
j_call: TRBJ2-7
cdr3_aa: CASSNGVGGEQYF
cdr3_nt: TGTGCCAGCAGCAACGGGGTTGGAGGAGAGCAGTACTTC